The 26 T cell receptor beta chains given below trace back to one sample, sequenced in a study of blood T cell repertoires in COVID-19. Repertoires were generated with immunoSEQ multiplex PCR, while TCRdb's copy carries only in-frame clones and drops some. In the table there are about 480,000 clones, around 89% of which are singletons. The sequenced sample consisted of peripheral blood. The receptors come from a woman between 45 and 65 years old with COVID-19, enrolled during active disease.

This clone was counted between two and nine times. V is TRBV11-2 and J is TRBJ1-6; 9 bases are a match to TRBD1. With V trimmed by 5 bases and J by 8 bases, 10 bases remained unmatched. This CDR3 has 16 residues. Germline-derived CDR1 and CDR2 are SGHAT and FQNNGV. The CDR3 is CASSLQGQGGYSPLHF. CDR3 coding DNA: TGTGCCAGCAGCCTTCAGGGACAGGGAGGCTATTCACCCCTCCACTTT.

The J gene is TRBJ2-2, the V gene TRBV24-1, with 9 bases fitting TRBD1. The junction had 1 base not matched to a gene; V was cut back by 6 bases and J by 6 bases. CDR3 size: 13 residues. Looked up from germline, CDR1 is KGHDR and CDR2 is SFDVKD. CDR3 sequence (DNA): TGTGCCACCAGTACAGGGGGCCCCGGGGAGCTGTTTTTT. Amino acid sequence: CATSTGGPGELFF.

The gene calls are TRBV7-2 and TRBJ2-5, with 9 bases lining up with TRBD2. V gave up 6 bases and J gave up 5 bases; unmatched junction bases: 7. The CDR3 runs to 14 residues. In germline, CDR1 is SGHTA, CDR2 FQGNSA. The DNA for the CDR3 is TGTGCCAGCAGTACTGGGACTAGCCGGGAGACCCAGTACTTC. Its translation is CASSTGTSRETQYF.

V gene TRBV28 combines with J gene TRBJ2-7, with TRBD1 identical over 9 bases. The ends lost 6 bases at V and 2 bases at J; junction bases unmatched: 17. The CDR3 totals 18 residues. Germline V gives CDR1 MDHEN, CDR2 SYDVKM. The CDR3 DNA sequence: TGTGCCAGCAGAAGGGCCAGAGGGACAGGGCCTTTGACCTACGAGCAGTACTTC. Its translation: CASRRARGTGPLTYEQYF.

This chain connects TRBV19 to TRBJ2-1; the D is unclear. The CDR3 is 14 residues long. V was pared by 6 bases and J by 8 bases, with 17 bases between. Germline-derived CDR1 and CDR2 are LNHDA and SQIVND (reference sequence). CDR3 in amino acids: CASRFLGGGDEQFF. The CDR3 bases are TGTGCCAGTAGATTTCTGGGTGGCGGCGATGAGCAGTTCTTC.

The rearrangement links TRBV6-5 to TRBJ1-3; TRBD1 is a possible D gene (5 bases). The germline V and J ends were trimmed by 6 bases and 4 bases, with 13 bases remaining between them. CDR3 length: 14 residues. The V gene's germline CDR1 is MNHEY and CDR2 SVGAGI. CDR3 region: CASSIGDTGNTIYF. Written as DNA, the CDR3 is TGTGCCAGCAGCATAGGGGATACCGGAAACACCATATATTTT.

The chain has TRBV5-1 and TRBJ2-5, with 7 positions matching TRBD1. This CDR3 contains 14 residues. CDR1 is SGHRS, CDR2 YFSETQ, per germline. V gave up 3 bases and J gave up 1 base; unmatched junction bases: 3. The CDR3 bases are TGCGCCAGCAGCTCGGACAGGTCCCAAGAGACCCAGTACTTC. Amino acid sequence: CASSSDRSQETQYF. Full variable domain (missing parts from reference TRBV5-1 and TRBJ2-5): KAGVTQTPRYLIKTRGQQVTLSCSPISGHRSVSWYQQTPGQGLQFLFEYFSETQRNKGNFPGRFSGRQFSNSRSEMNVSTLELGDSALYLCASSSDRSQETQYFGPGTRLLVL.

In nucleotides, the CDR3 is TGTGCCAGCAGTTTAATTGGGGCCCTGAACACTGAAGCTTTCTTT. Encoded protein: CASSLIGALNTEAFF. The chain links TRBV28 to TRBJ1-1; D perhaps matches TRBD1 (5 bases). The germline V gene encodes CDR1 MDHEN and CDR2 SYDVKM. The ends were cut back, 2 bases at V and 0 bases at J, with 10 bases in the middle. The CDR3 has 15 amino acids.

V and J are TRBV23-1 and TRBJ2-1, with a tentative D call TRBD2 (5 bases). TRBV23-1 is an open reading frame, and its role is uncertain. This CDR3 is built from 14 residues. The germline V and J ends were trimmed by 9 bases and 0 bases, with 12 bases remaining between them. The CDR3 DNA reads TGCGCCAGTTACCCCCGGGACTCCTACAATGAGCAGTTCTTC. It codes for CASYPRDSYNEQFF.

The chain employs TRBV30 and TRBJ2-5, with no clear D. CDR1 is GTSNPN and CDR2 is SVGIG in the germline V gene (reference sequence). This CDR3 contains 11 residues. V dropped 1 base and J dropped 4 bases, with 4 bases sitting between them. The CDR3 DNA reads TGTGCCTGGAGTGCGGGAGAGACCCAGTACTTC. Its translation: CAWSAGETQYF.

The gene calls are TRBV27 and TRBJ2-1; D may be TRBD1 (6 bases). Germline CDR1 is MNHEY and CDR2 is SMNVEV (reference sequence). The CDR3 consists of 12 residues. Trimming cost V 4 bases and J 10 bases, with 11 bases left between them. The CDR3: CASSSQGNEQFF. CDR3 coding DNA: TGTGCCAGCAGTTCCCAGGGGAACGAGCAGTTCTTC.

The V and J genes are TRBV24-1 and TRBJ2-3; 10 bases line up with TRBD2. The V segment lost 3 bases and the J segment 1 base; nucleotides outside the gene matches: 3. This CDR3 comprises 16 residues. Germline loops: CDR1 KGHDR, CDR2 SFDVKD. The chain's CDR3 is CATSDPLAGGTDTQYF. In nucleotides, the CDR3 is TGTGCCACCAGTGATCCCCTAGCGGGGGGCACAGATACGCAGTATTTT.

This chain uses TRBV7-9 with TRBJ1-2; TRBD1 matches at 9 bases. The CDR3 is 14 residues long. Unmatched junction bases numbered 8, after V lost 5 bases and J lost 7 bases. Per the germline V gene, CDR1 is SEHNR and CDR2 is FQNEAQ (reference sequence). The CDR3 nucleotides read TGTGCCAGCAGCCCAACAACAGGGGGCCGTGGCTACACCTTC. Protein: CASSPTTGGRGYTF.

This chain joins TRBV21-1 and TRBJ2-4; TRBD1 was called by the table and not checked on the DNA. TRBV21-1 is noted as a pseudogene. The CDR3 runs 16 residues. Here the CDR3 reads CASTWGSLLAKNIQYF. The CDR3 DNA sequence: TGTGCCAGCACCTGGGGCAGTTTACTAGCCAAAAACATTCAGTACTTC.

This clone was detected only once. The rearrangement links TRBV5-6 to TRBJ2-2; 7 nucleotides agree with TRBD1. Germline assignment: CDR1 SGHDT and CDR2 YYEEEE. V shed 2 bases, J shed 11 bases, and the junction held 9 bases outside the gene matches. This CDR3 comprises 14 residues. CDR3 bases: TGTGCCAGCAGCTTCCCTGACAGGGAAAGTGAGCTGTTTTTT. Amino acid sequence: CASSFPDRESELFF.

This clone came up once. This chain links TRBV9 with TRBJ2-1; D is perhaps TRBD2 (7 bases). The V end was cut by 4 bases, the J end by 5 bases, with 16 bases between. The length of the CDR3 is 15 residues. Germline CDR1 and CDR2: SGDLS and YYNGEE. The CDR3 here is CASSLDRGAHNEQFF. CDR3 DNA: TGTGCCAGCAGCCTCGATCGGGGGGCCCACAATGAGCAGTTCTTC.

The chain combines TRBV2 with TRBJ2-1; D perhaps matches TRBD2 (6 bases). Deletions cut 4 bases from V and 8 bases from J, with 15 bases between. The CDR3 sequence is 14 residues long. In germline, CDR1 is SNHLY, CDR2 FYNNEI. The CDR3 sequence is CASSGPGVGHEQFF. CDR3 bases: TGTGCCAGCAGTGGTCCGGGGGTCGGACATGAGCAGTTCTTC.

This clone was observed a single time. This chain links TRBV5-4 with TRBJ1-4, with 9 bases matching TRBD1. The CDR3 totals 16 residues. After removal of 3 bases from V and 4 bases from J, the junction contained 7 bases not matched to a gene. The V gene's germline CDR1 is SGHNT and CDR2 YYREEE (reference sequence). This CDR3 reads CASSSTGGEGNEKLFF. The DNA of the CDR3 is TGTGCCAGCAGCTCGACAGGGGGAGAGGGTAATGAAAAACTGTTTTTT.

Here the CDR3 DNA reads TGTGCCAGCAGCCGGGACAGCACCTCTGGAAACACCATATATTTT. Translation: CASSRDSTSGNTIYF. This rearrangement joins TRBV7-6 to TRBJ1-3; TRBD1 agrees at 7 bases. Losses at the gene ends were 5 bases for V and 0 bases for J; bases not matched to a gene: 4. The CDR3 runs 15 residues. CDR1 is SGHVS and CDR2 is FNYEAQ in the germline V gene. Looking up the rest from reference TRBV7-6 and TRBJ1-3 gives the full variable domain: GAGVSQSPRYKVTKRGQDVALRCDPISGHVSLYWYRQALGQGPEFLTYFNYEAQQDKSGLPNDRFSAERPEGSISTLTIQRTEQRDSAMYRCASSRDSTSGNTIYFGEGSWLTVV.

In regard to this clone: The CDR3 end shows no conserved phenylalanine or tryptophan, and so a read error is likely. Because the CDR3's place on the DNA is in doubt, the DNA is left out and the CDR3 is given as listed by TCRdb. The chain employs TRBV5-1 and TRBJ1-1; TRBD1, the table's D call, was not compared with the DNA. The CDR3 length equals 10 residues, ends included. The germline V gene has CDR1 SGHRS and CDR2 YFSETQ. CDR3 protein: CASSFPTGAG.

The V and J genes are TRBV3-1 (or the pseudogene TRBV3-2) and TRBJ1-2, with a weak D call TRBD1 (6 bases). Trimming removed 4 bases from V and 4 bases from J, with 19 bases in between. Germline-derived CDR1 and CDR2 are LGHDT and YNNKEL (reference sequence). This CDR3 region has 16 residues. This CDR3 is CASSLTPGDKVYGYTF. As DNA, the CDR3 is TGTGCCAGCAGCCTCACCCCTGGGGACAAGGTCTATGGCTACACCTTC.

The chain uses TRBV10-1 and TRBJ2-7; D call uncertain. V lost 6 bases and J 5 bases, leaving 8 bases between the germline ends. There are 11 residues in the CDR3. Germline-derived CDR1 and CDR2 are WNHNN and SYGVQD (reference sequence). CDR3 coding DNA: TGCGCCAGCAGCCCACTCCACGAGCAGTACTTC. Translation: CASSPLHEQYF.

The gene calls are TRBV29-1 and TRBJ2-7; tentative D call: TRBD2 (5 bases). Germline assignment: CDR1 SQVTM and CDR2 ANQGSEA. The CDR3 is 11 residues long. Trimming removed 6 bases from V and 2 bases from J, with 8 bases in between. The CDR3 sequence: CSVGVAYEQYF. CDR3 DNA sequence: TGCAGCGTGGGAGTTGCCTACGAGCAGTACTTC.

V usage is TRBV7-2 and J usage is TRBJ2-2; D is perhaps TRBD2 (6 bases). V lost 1 base and J 3 bases, leaving 12 bases between the germline ends. CDR3 length: 16 residues. Germline V gene sequence: CDR1 SGHTA, CDR2 FQGNSA. The CDR3 loop reads CASSLGSGPDTGELFF. The CDR3 region has the DNA TGTGCCAGCAGCTTAGGGAGCGGGCCCGACACCGGGGAGCTGTTTTTT. Looking up the rest from reference TRBV7-2 and TRBJ2-2 gives the full variable domain: GAGVSQSPSNKVTEKGKDVELRCDPISGHTALYWYRQSLGQGLEFLIYFQGNSAPDKSGLPSDRFSAERTGGSVSTLTIQRTQQEDSAVYLCASSLGSGPDTGELFFGEGSRLTVL.

V is TRBV9 and J is TRBJ2-7, with TRBD1 matching over 8 bases. Trimming took 4 bases from V and 6 from J; bases not matched to a gene: 3. The V gene's germline CDR1 is SGDLS and CDR2 YYNGEE. There are 12 residues in the CDR3. The CDR3 DNA sequence: TGTGCCAGCAGCCTCGACAGGGGCGAGCAGTACTTC. It translates to CASSLDRGEQYF. The full variable domain, its missing parts supplied by reference TRBV9 and TRBJ2-7, is DSGVTQTPKHLITATGQRVTLRCSPRSGDLSVYWYQQSLDQGLQFLIQYYNGEERAKGNILERFSAQQFPDLHSELNLSSLELGDSALYFCASSLDRGEQYFGPGTRLTVT.

The chain combines TRBV5-1 with TRBJ2-7; D may be TRBD2 (5 bases). V lost 4 bases and J lost 5, with 10 bases in between. The CDR3 has 12 amino acids. From germline, CDR1 is SGHRS and CDR2 YFSETQ. The CDR3 loop reads CASSHSGNEQYF. CDR3 sequence (DNA): TGCGCCAGCAGCCACTCGGGGAACGAGCAGTACTTC. The complete variable domain, with remaining parts taken from reference TRBV5-1 and TRBJ2-7, reads KAGVTQTPRYLIKTRGQQVTLSCSPISGHRSVSWYQQTPGQGLQFLFEYFSETQRNKGNFPGRFSGRQFSNSRSEMNVSTLELGDSALYLCASSHSGNEQYFGPGTRLTVT.